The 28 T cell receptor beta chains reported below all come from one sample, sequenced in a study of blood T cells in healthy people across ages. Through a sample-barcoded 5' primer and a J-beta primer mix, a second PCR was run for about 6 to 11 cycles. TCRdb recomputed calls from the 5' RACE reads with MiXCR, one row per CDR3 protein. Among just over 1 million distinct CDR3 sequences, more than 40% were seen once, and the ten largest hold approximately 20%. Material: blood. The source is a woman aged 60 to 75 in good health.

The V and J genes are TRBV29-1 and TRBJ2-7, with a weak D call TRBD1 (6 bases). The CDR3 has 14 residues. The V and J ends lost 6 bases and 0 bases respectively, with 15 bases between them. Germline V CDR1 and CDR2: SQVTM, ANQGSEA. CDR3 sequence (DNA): TGCAGCGTCGCCGGGACAAAGAACTCCTACGAGCAGTACTTC. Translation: CSVAGTKNSYEQYF.

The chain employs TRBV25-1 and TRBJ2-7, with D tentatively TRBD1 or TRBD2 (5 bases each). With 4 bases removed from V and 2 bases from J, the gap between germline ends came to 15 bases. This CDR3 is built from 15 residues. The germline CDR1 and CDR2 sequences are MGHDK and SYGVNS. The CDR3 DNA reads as TGTGCCAGCAGTGGCTGGGGTGGGGGAACCTACGAGCAGTACTTC. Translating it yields CASSGWGGGTYEQYF.

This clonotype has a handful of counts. CDR3: CASSQFVSNEQFF. As DNA, the CDR3 is TGTGCCAGCAGCCAATTTGTCAGCAATGAGCAGTTCTTC. The chain has TRBV3-1 and TRBJ2-1; D is undetermined. The germline V and J ends were trimmed by 2 bases and 6 bases, with 8 bases remaining between them. Germline assignment: CDR1 LGHDT and CDR2 YNNKEL (reference sequence). The CDR3 has 13 residues.

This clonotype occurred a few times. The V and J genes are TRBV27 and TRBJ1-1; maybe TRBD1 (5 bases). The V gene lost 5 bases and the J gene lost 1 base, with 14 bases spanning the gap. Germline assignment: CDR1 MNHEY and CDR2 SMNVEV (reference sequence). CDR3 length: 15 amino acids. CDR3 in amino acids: CASSLGDGSNTEAFF. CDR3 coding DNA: TGTGCCAGCAGTCTAGGGGACGGATCGAACACTGAAGCTTTCTTT.

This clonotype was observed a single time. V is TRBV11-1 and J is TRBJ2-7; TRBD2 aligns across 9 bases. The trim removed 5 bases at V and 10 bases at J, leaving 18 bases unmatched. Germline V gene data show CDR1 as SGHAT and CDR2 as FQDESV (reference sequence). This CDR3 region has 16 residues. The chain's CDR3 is CASSTTASGTRNAQYF. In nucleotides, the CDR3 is TGTGCCAGCAGCACCACCGCTAGCGGGACGAGAAACGCTCAGTACTTC. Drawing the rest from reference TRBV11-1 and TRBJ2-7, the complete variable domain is EAEVAQSPRYKITEKSQAVAFWCDPISGHATLYWYRQILGQGPELLVQFQDESVVDDSQLPKDRFSAERLKGVDSTLKIQPAELGDSAMYLCASSTTASGTRNAQYFGPGTRLTVT.

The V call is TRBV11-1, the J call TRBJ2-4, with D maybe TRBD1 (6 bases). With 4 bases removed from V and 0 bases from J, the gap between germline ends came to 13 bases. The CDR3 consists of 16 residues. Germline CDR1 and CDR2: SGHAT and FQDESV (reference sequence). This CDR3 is CASSSRQDLAKNIQYF. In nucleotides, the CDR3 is TGTGCCAGCAGCTCCAGACAGGACCTAGCCAAAAACATTCAGTACTTC.

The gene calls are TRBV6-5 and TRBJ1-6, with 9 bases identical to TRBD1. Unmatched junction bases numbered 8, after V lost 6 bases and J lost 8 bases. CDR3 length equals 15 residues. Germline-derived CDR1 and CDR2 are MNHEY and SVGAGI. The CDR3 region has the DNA TGTGCCAGCAGACGCCGGGACAGGGTTGATTCACCCCTCCACTTT. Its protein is CASRRRDRVDSPLHF.

Here the CDR3 reads CASSVRGLDEQYF. The CDR3 coding sequence is TGTGCCAGCAGCGTCAGGGGGCTTGACGAGCAGTACTTC. This chain connects TRBV7-9 to TRBJ2-4; TRBD1 aligns across 8 bases. The DNA end is a closer match to TRBJ2-7, so the J assignment may be wrong. Germline assignment: CDR1 SEHNR and CDR2 FQNEAQ (reference sequence). The CDR3 sequence is 13 residues long.

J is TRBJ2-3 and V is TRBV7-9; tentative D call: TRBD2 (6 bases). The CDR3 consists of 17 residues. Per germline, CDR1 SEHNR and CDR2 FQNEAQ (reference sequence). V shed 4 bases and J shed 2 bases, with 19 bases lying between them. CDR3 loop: CASSYSGVQSNTDTQYF. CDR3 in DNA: TGTGCCAGCAGCTATTCGGGAGTTCAATCCAACACAGATACGCAGTATTTT. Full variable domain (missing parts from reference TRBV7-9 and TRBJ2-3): DTGVSQNPRHKITKRGQNVTFRCDPISEHNRLYWYRQTLGQGPEFLTYFQNEAQLEKSRLLSDRFSAERPKGSFSTLEIQRTEQGDSAMYLCASSYSGVQSNTDTQYFGPGTRLTVL.

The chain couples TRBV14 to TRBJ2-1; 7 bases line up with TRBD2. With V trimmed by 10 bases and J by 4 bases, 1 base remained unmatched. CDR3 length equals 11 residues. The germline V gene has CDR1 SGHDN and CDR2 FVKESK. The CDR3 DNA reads TGTGCCACCGGGGGGTACAATGAGCAGTTCTTC. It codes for CATGGYNEQFF.

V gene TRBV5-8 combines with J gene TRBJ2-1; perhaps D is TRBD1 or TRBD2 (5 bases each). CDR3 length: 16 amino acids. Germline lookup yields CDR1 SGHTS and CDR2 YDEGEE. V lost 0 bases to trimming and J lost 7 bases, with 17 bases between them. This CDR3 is CASSLVGDPPVNEQFF. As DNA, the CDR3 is TGTGCCAGCAGCTTGGTTGGGGACCCCCCTGTGAATGAGCAGTTCTTC.

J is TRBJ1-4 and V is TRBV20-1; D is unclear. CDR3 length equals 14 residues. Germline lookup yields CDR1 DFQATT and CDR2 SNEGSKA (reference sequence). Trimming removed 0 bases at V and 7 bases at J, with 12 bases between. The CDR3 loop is CSARESRGSEKLFF. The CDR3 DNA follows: TGCAGTGCTAGAGAAAGTCGCGGGTCTGAAAAACTGTTTTTT.

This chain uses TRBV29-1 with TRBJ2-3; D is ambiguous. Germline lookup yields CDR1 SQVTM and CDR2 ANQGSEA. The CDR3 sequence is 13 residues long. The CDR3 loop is CRRPSTHTYTQYF. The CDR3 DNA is TGCAGGAGGCCATCTACCCACACTTATACGCAGTATTTT.

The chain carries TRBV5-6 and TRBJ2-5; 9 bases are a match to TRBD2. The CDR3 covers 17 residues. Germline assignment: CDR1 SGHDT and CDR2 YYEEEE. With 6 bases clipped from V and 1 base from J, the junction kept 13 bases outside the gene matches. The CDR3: CASTSGASGDLQETQYF. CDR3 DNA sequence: TGTGCCAGCACCTCGGGAGCTAGCGGGGACCTCCAAGAGACCCAGTACTTC.

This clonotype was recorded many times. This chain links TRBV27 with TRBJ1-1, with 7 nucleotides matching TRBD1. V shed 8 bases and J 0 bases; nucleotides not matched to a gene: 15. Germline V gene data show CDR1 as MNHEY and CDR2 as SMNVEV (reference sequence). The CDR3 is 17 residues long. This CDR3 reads CASGPPTGLGMNTEAFF. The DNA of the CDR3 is TGTGCCAGCGGCCCCCCGACAGGGTTGGGCATGAACACTGAAGCTTTCTTT.

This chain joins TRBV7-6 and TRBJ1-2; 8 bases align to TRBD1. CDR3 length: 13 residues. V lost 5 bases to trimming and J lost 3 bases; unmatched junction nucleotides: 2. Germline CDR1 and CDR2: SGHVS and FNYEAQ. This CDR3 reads CASSEGQDYGYTF. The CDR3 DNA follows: TGTGCCAGCAGCGAGGGACAGGACTATGGCTACACCTTC.

The CDR3: CATSSGTGRLYEQYF. In DNA, the CDR3 is TGTGCCACCAGCTCCGGGACAGGGAGACTTTACGAGCAGTACTTC. The chain is built from TRBV15 and TRBJ2-7; 9 bases are shared with TRBD1. Per the germline V gene, CDR1 is LNHNV and CDR2 is YYDKDF (reference sequence). V dropped 5 bases and J dropped 4; count of bases not matched to a gene: 9. This CDR3 comprises 15 residues.

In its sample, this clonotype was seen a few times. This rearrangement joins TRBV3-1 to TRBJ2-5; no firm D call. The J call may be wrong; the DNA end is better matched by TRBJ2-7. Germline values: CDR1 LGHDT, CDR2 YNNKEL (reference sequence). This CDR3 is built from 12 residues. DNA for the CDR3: TGTGCCAGCAGCCAAGTAACCGACGAGCAGTACTTC. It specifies CASSQVTDEQYF.

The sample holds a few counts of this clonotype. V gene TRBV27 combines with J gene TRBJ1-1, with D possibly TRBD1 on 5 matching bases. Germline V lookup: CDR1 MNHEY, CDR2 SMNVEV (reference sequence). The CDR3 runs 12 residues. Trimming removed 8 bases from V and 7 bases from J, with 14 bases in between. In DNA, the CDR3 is TGTGCCAGCGGATTGTGGGGCTTTGAAGCTTTCTTT. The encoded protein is CASGLWGFEAFF.

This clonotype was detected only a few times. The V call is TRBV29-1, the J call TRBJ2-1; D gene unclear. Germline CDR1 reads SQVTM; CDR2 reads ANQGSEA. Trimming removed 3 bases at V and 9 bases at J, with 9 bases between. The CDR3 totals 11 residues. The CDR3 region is CSVERQSEQFF. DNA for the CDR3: TGCAGCGTTGAGCGGCAGAGTGAGCAGTTCTTC.

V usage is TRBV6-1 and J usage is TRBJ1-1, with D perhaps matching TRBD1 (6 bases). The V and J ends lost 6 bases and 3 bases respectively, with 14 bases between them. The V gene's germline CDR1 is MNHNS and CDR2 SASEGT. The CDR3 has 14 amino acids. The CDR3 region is CASRATGWDTEAFF. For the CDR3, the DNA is TGTGCCAGCAGGGCGACAGGATGGGACACTGAAGCTTTCTTT.

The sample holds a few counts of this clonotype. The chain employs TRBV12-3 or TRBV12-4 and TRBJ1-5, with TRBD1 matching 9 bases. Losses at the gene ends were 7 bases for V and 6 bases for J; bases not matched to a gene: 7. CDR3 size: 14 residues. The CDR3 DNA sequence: TGTGCCAGCAACCTACAGGGGGCTGGTCAGCCCCAGCATTTT. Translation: CASNLQGAGQPQHF.

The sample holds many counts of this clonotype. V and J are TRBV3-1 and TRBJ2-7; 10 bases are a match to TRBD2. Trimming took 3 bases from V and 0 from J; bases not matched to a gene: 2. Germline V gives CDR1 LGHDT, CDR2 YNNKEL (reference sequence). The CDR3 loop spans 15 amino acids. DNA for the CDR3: TGTGCCAGCAGCCACCTAGCGGGGGTCTCCTACGAGCAGTACTTC. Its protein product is CASSHLAGVSYEQYF.

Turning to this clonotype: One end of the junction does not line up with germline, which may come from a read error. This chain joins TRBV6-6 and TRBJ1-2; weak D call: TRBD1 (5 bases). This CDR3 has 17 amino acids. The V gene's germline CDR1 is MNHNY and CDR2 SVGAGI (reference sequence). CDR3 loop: CASSYFHGTKYSWGYTF. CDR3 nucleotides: TGTGCCAGCAGCTACTTCCATGGGACGAAATATTCATGGGGCTACACCTTC.

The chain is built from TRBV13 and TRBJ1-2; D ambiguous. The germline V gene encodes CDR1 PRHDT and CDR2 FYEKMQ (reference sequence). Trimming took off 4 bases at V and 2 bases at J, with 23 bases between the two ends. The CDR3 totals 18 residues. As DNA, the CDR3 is TGTGCCAGCAGCTCGTACGAAGGGTCTATTGGAGCGAACTATGGCTACACCTTC. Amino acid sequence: CASSSYEGSIGANYGYTF.

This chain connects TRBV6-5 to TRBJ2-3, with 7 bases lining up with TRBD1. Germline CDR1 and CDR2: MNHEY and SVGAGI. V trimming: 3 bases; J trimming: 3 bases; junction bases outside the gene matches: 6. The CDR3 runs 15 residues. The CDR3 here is CASSYKGQITDTQYF. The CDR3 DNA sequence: TGTGCCAGCAGTTATAAGGGACAGATTACAGATACGCAGTATTTT.

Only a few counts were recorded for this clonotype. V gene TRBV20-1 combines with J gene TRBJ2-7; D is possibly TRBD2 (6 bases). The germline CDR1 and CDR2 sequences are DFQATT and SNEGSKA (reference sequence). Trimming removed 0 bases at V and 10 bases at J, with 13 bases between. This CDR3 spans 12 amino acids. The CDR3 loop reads CSAREGERAQYF. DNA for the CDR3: TGCAGTGCTAGAGAGGGGGAGCGGGCCCAGTACTTC.

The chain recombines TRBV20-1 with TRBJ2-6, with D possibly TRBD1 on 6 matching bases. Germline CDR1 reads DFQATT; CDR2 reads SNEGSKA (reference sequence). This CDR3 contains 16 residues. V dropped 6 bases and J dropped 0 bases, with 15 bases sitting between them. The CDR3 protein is CSARDIKSSGANVLTF. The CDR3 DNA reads TGCAGTGCAAGGGACATAAAGAGCTCTGGGGCCAACGTCCTGACTTTC.